These 27 T cell receptor beta chains came from one sample sequenced in a study of control samples from healthy donors and cancer patients. The table came from immunoSEQ multiplex PCR; TCRdb's copy has only in-frame clones and leaves some out. The sample records about 100,000 clones, roughly 90% being singletons. The sample consisted of blood. The receptor source for this set is a woman between 45 and 65 years old in good health.

The rearrangement uses TRBV7-2 and TRBJ1-3; D is possibly TRBD1 (5 bases). CDR1 and CDR2 (germline): SGHTA, FQGNSA. Trimming took 4 bases from V and 11 from J, leaving 12 bases between them. The CDR3 has 12 residues. The CDR3 region has the DNA TGTGCCAGCAGCTCCGACAGAGAATCCATATATTTT. Encoded protein: CASSSDRESIYF.

The chain couples TRBV5-4 to TRBJ1-2, with TRBD1 matching 7 bases. Germline V lookup: CDR1 SGHNT, CDR2 YYREEE (reference sequence). V lost 5 bases and J lost 3; bases outside the gene matches: 4. The CDR3 has 13 residues. The CDR3 bases are TGTGCCAGCAGACCCGGGACAGACTATGGCTACACCTTC. Translation: CASRPGTDYGYTF.

The chain recombines TRBV2 with TRBJ1-6; the D gene is possibly TRBD1 (6 bases). The CDR3 totals 14 residues. CDR1 and CDR2 (germline): SNHLY, FYNNEI. V was clipped by 8 bases and J by 7 bases, with 15 bases between them. The CDR3 here is CASLKGTRNSPLHF. The CDR3 DNA reads TGTGCCAGCCTAAAAGGGACAAGAAATTCACCCCTCCACTTT.

This CDR3 reads CASSPPQGLAGGCEQYV. The CDR3 nucleotides read TGTGCCAGCAGCCCGCCTCAGGGACTAGCGGGAGGCTGCGAGCAGTACGTC. This chain links TRBV7-9 with TRBJ2-7; TRBD2 aligns across 15 bases. Germline V CDR1 and CDR2: SEHNR, FQNEAQ (reference sequence). The CDR3 extends over 17 amino acids. Unmatched junction bases numbered 11, after V lost 5 bases and J lost 6 bases.

V gene TRBV19 combines with J gene TRBJ1-1; D not resolved. The CDR3 sequence is 12 residues long. V lost 5 bases and J 5 bases, leaving 9 bases between the germline ends. Germline-derived CDR1 and CDR2 are LNHDA and SQIVND (reference sequence). CDR3 amino acids: CASSEGWTEAFF. CDR3 in DNA: TGTGCCAGTAGTGAGGGCTGGACTGAAGCTTTCTTT. Combining the CDR3 with reference TRBV19 and TRBJ1-1 gives the whole variable domain DGGITQSPKYLFRKEGQNVTLSCEQNLNHDAMYWYRQDPGQGLRLIYYSQIVNDFQKGDIAEGYSVSREKKESFPLTVTSAQKNPTAFYLCASSEGWTEAFFGQGTRLTVV.

This rearrangement joins TRBV5-8 to TRBJ2-1; 7 nucleotides agree with TRBD2. V shed 0 bases and J 8 bases; nucleotides not matched to a gene: 11. CDR3 length: 16 residues. Per germline, CDR1 SGHTS and CDR2 YDEGEE. In DNA, the CDR3 is TGTGCCAGCAGCTTGGAGGGCGGGAGTTTAGGGGATGAGCAGTTCTTC. Residues: CASSLEGGSLGDEQFF.

The rearrangement links TRBV19 to TRBJ1-4; the match to TRBD1 covers 10 bases. This CDR3 comprises 15 residues. V dropped 4 bases and J dropped 7; count of bases not matched to a gene: 6. Germline-derived CDR1 and CDR2 are LNHDA and SQIVND (reference sequence). CDR3 residues: CASSNRDRGSEKLFF. CDR3 coding DNA: TGTGCCAGTAGTAACCGGGACAGGGGTAGTGAAAAACTGTTTTTT. The whole variable domain, remainder taken from reference TRBV19 and TRBJ1-4, is DGGITQSPKYLFRKEGQNVTLSCEQNLNHDAMYWYRQDPGQGLRLIYYSQIVNDFQKGDIAEGYSVSREKKESFPLTVTSAQKNPTAFYLCASSNRDRGSEKLFFGSGTQLSVL.

The CDR3 reads CASSYGTSGRFAEQYV. The CDR3 DNA sequence: TGTGCCAGCAGTTACGGCACTAGCGGGAGATTCGCCGAGCAGTACGTC. This chain joins TRBV6-2 or TRBV6-3 and TRBJ2-7, with TRBD2 matching 11 bases. Trimming removed 2 bases from V and 6 bases from J; junction bases left unmatched: 9. Germline loops: CDR1 MNHEY, CDR2 SVGEGT. This CDR3 has 16 amino acids.

The chain couples TRBV25-1 to TRBJ1-1; D not certain. Germline V lookup: CDR1 MGHDK, CDR2 SYGVNS. The CDR3 length is 15 residues. V lost 1 base to trimming and J lost 0 bases, with 9 bases between them. The CDR3 protein is CASSEFGRVNTEAFF. The CDR3 nucleotides are TGTGCCAGCAGTGAATTTGGCAGAGTGAACACTGAAGCTTTCTTT.

V gene TRBV30 combines with J gene TRBJ2-3, with 11 bases aligning to TRBD2. The junction had 13 bases not matched to a gene; V was cut back by 2 bases and J by 6 bases. The germline V gene has CDR1 GTSNPN and CDR2 SVGIG (reference sequence). This CDR3 is 17 amino acids long. This CDR3 is CAWSRLAGGWNHDTQYF. In nucleotides, the CDR3 is TGTGCCTGGAGTCGGTTAGCGGGAGGGTGGAACCACGATACGCAGTATTTT.

V usage is TRBV7-2 and J usage is TRBJ2-3; D is unclear. The CDR3 contains 13 residues. Trimming stripped 5 bases from V and 3 bases from J, with 9 bases between. CDR1 is SGHTA and CDR2 is FQGNSA in the germline V gene. The CDR3 DNA reads TGTGCCAGCAGCATTCAGAAAACAGATACGCAGTATTTT. Translation: CASSIQKTDTQYF.

V usage is TRBV27 and J usage is TRBJ1-6; 9 bases map to TRBD1. CDR1 and CDR2 from the germline V gene are MNHEY and SMNVEV (reference sequence). The CDR3 is 16 residues long. With 5 bases clipped from V and 0 bases from J, the junction kept 2 bases outside the gene matches. This CDR3 is CASSGTGNSYNSPLHF. CDR3 nucleotides: TGTGCCAGCAGTGGGACAGGGAACTCCTATAATTCACCCCTCCACTTT.

This chain joins TRBV7-2 and TRBJ2-5; 13 nucleotides line up with TRBD2. The J segment lost 5 bases and the V segment lost 3 bases, leaving 6 bases of the junction unmatched. In germline, CDR1 is SGHTA, CDR2 FQGNSA. This CDR3 spans 16 amino acids. The CDR3 is CASSLGLAGWGETQYF. The DNA of the CDR3 is TGTGCCAGCAGCTTGGGACTAGCGGGGTGGGGGGAGACCCAGTACTTC.

The chain joins TRBV2 to TRBJ1-5; 8 nucleotides match TRBD1. V shed 5 bases and J 6 bases; nucleotides not matched to a gene: 9. The CDR3 has 15 residues. CDR1 and CDR2 (germline): SNHLY, FYNNEI. The CDR3 sequence is CASSFPDRVAQPQHF. Here the CDR3 DNA reads TGTGCCAGCAGTTTTCCGGACAGGGTGGCTCAGCCCCAGCATTTT.

This clone was counted at least ten times. As DNA, the CDR3 is TGTGCCTGGGGGAGAGAGGCCAACTCCTACAATGAGCAGTTCTTC. Its translation: CAWGREANSYNEQFF. The chain joins TRBV30 to TRBJ2-1, with TRBD2 as a possible D gene (5 bases). There are 15 residues in the CDR3. V lost 5 bases and J 0 bases, leaving 14 bases between the germline ends. Germline values: CDR1 GTSNPN, CDR2 SVGIG (reference sequence).

The CDR3, as DNA: TGTGCCAGCAGATCTAGGGGGCCCCAAGAGACCCAGTACTTC. It codes for CASRSRGPQETQYF. This sequence joins TRBV5-6 and TRBJ2-5; 7 nucleotides agree with TRBD1. V lost 5 bases and J lost 1; bases outside the gene matches: 5. The germline CDR1 and CDR2 sequences are SGHDT and YYEEEE. This CDR3 region has 14 residues. Using reference TRBV5-6 and TRBJ2-5 for the parts outside the CDR3, the full variable domain is DAGVTQSPTHLIKTRGQQVTLRCSPKSGHDTVSWYQQALGQGPQFIFQYYEEEERQRGNFPDRFSGHQFPNYSSELNVNALLLGDSALYLCASRSRGPQETQYFGPGTRLLVL.

The chain combines TRBV7-2 with TRBJ2-2, with D possibly TRBD2 on 6 matching bases. V gave up 1 base and J gave up 7 bases, with 13 bases separating them. CDR1 is SGHTA and CDR2 is FQGNSA in the germline V gene. CDR3 length: 15 amino acids. Here the CDR3 DNA reads TGTGCCAGCAGCTTAGTAAGGAGGGGAGGCGGGGAGCTGTTTTTT. This gives the protein CASSLVRRGGGELFF.

The chain links TRBV28 to TRBJ1-5, with unresolved D. CDR1 is MDHEN, CDR2 SYDVKM, per germline. V was pared by 3 bases and J by 0 bases, with 12 bases between. This CDR3 is built from 16 residues. CDR3 sequence (DNA): TGTGCCAGCAGTTTGGGAAGCTATAATAGCAATCAGCCCCAGCATTTT. Residues: CASSLGSYNSNQPQHF.

This clone was observed a single time. The chain employs TRBV3-1 (or the pseudogene TRBV3-2) and TRBJ1-6; D ambiguous. The CDR3 extends over 16 amino acids. CDR1 is LGHDT and CDR2 is YNNKEL in the germline V gene (reference sequence). V lost 3 bases, J lost 5 bases, and 14 bases lay in between. The CDR3 DNA reads as TGTGCCAGCAGCCATACTGTGGCTTTGGATAATTCACCCCTCCACTTT. Its protein is CASSHTVALDNSPLHF.

V is TRBV19 and J is TRBJ2-7; D possibly corresponds to TRBD2 (5 bases). V lost 5 bases, J lost 1 base, and 9 bases lay in between. The V gene's germline CDR1 is LNHDA and CDR2 SQIVND (reference sequence). This CDR3 is 13 amino acids long. CDR3 sequence reads: CASSPGISYEQYF. The CDR3 DNA follows: TGTGCCAGTAGTCCCGGGATATCCTACGAGCAGTACTTC.

The chain carries TRBV2 and TRBJ2-7; D may be TRBD1 (6 bases). The CDR3 sequence is 16 residues long. V was cut by 6 bases and J by 1 base, with 19 bases left in between. The germline gives CDR1 SNHLY, CDR2 FYNNEI. CDR3 loop: CASSRGVRGQSYEQYF. The DNA of the CDR3 is TGTGCCAGCAGCAGAGGGGTCAGGGGTCAATCCTACGAGCAGTACTTC.

CDR3 nucleotide sequence: TGTGCCAGCTTGGACACACTAAGGGGGATTGAACAGTTCTTC. Its translation is CASLDTLRGIEQFF. The V call is TRBV28, the J call TRBJ2-1, with D tentatively TRBD1 (6 bases). The V end lost 8 bases, the J end lost 13 bases, and 24 bases lay between the germline ends. CDR3 length: 14 residues. The germline V gene has CDR1 MDHEN and CDR2 SYDVKM.

The chain joins TRBV7-9 to TRBJ2-1, with TRBD2 matching 7 bases. CDR1 is SEHNR and CDR2 is FQNEAQ in the germline V gene (reference sequence). With V trimmed by 5 bases and J by 8 bases, 12 bases remained unmatched. The CDR3 sequence is 15 residues long. This CDR3 reads CASSNQRRENYEQFF. For the CDR3, the DNA is TGTGCCAGCAGCAACCAGCGGCGGGAGAATTATGAGCAGTTCTTC.

This clone has just a few counts. A read error may account for a junction end that differs from germline. Within the sample, other DNA sequences also encode this same CDR3. The chain links TRBV11-2 to TRBJ2-7; 8 bases are a match to TRBD2. Per germline, CDR1 SGHAT and CDR2 FQNNGV. CDR3 length: 13 residues. CDR3 protein: CASNPGGRDEQYF. CDR3 DNA sequence: TGCGCCAGCAACCCGGGGGGGCGGGACGAGCAGTACTTC. The full variable domain, in which reference TRBV11-2 and TRBJ2-7 provide the parts outside the CDR3, is EAGVAQSPRYKIIEKRQSVAFWCNPISGHATLYWYQQILGQGPKLLIQFQNNGVVDDSQLPKDRFSAERLKGVDSTLKIQPAKLEDSAVYLCASNPGGRDEQYFGPGTRLTVT.

V usage is TRBV5-6 and J usage is TRBJ1-2; D ambiguous. Germline CDR1 SGHDT, CDR2 YYEEEE. The CDR3 loop spans 16 amino acids. Trimming took 4 bases from V and 3 from J, leaving 19 bases between them. The CDR3 protein is CASSPGIRTEDYGYTF. DNA of the CDR3: TGTGCCAGCAGCCCTGGGATTCGCACCGAAGACTATGGCTACACCTTC. Drawing the rest from reference TRBV5-6 and TRBJ1-2, the complete variable domain is DAGVTQSPTHLIKTRGQQVTLRCSPKSGHDTVSWYQQALGQGPQFIFQYYEEEERQRGNFPDRFSGHQFPNYSSELNVNALLLGDSALYLCASSPGIRTEDYGYTFGSGTRLTVV.

The rearrangement uses TRBV6-5 and TRBJ1-3, with a tentative D call TRBD1 (6 bases). The V gene's germline CDR1 is MNHEY and CDR2 SVGAGI. The germline V and J ends were trimmed by 6 bases and 4 bases, with 16 bases remaining between them. The CDR3 runs to 15 residues. The CDR3 protein is CASSVQGLSGNTIYF. In nucleotides, the CDR3 is TGTGCCAGCAGCGTGCAGGGGCTATCGGGAAACACCATATATTTT.

The chain is built from TRBV2 and TRBJ2-5; D unresolved. The germline V gene encodes CDR1 SNHLY and CDR2 FYNNEI. The CDR3 runs 11 residues. V was trimmed by 8 bases and J by 5 bases, leaving 9 bases between them. This CDR3 is CASHRWETQYF. The CDR3 DNA is TGTGCCAGCCATAGGTGGGAGACCCAGTACTTC.